A few counts support the clone carrying this T cell receptor delta chain. This probably arose from a read error, given a far larger clone one base away. Distinct nucleotide sequences in the sample also encode this CDR3. This sample was taken from a study of gamma-delta chains in newborns, infants, children. On the study more broadly: Microbial exposure reportedly drives polyclonal innate γδ T cell expansion after birth.

TCRdb re-identified clones in the reads via CATT. The repertoire holds 6,000 to 7,000 delta-chain clones, with around 1.9% as singletons. Sequencing was performed on blood. This TCR came from a child who was a newborn, infant or young child, either healthy, febrile or measles-vaccinated (not recorded which).

CDR3 in amino acids: CAAYWGILTAQLFF. The CDR3 DNA reads TGTGCAGCATACTGGGGGATTTTGACTGCACAACTCTTCTTT. The chain combines TRAV29/DV5 with TRDJ2, with 10 bases aligning to TRDD3. Germline V lookup: CDR1 NSMFDY, CDR2 ISSIKDK. The CDR3 extends over 14 amino acids.